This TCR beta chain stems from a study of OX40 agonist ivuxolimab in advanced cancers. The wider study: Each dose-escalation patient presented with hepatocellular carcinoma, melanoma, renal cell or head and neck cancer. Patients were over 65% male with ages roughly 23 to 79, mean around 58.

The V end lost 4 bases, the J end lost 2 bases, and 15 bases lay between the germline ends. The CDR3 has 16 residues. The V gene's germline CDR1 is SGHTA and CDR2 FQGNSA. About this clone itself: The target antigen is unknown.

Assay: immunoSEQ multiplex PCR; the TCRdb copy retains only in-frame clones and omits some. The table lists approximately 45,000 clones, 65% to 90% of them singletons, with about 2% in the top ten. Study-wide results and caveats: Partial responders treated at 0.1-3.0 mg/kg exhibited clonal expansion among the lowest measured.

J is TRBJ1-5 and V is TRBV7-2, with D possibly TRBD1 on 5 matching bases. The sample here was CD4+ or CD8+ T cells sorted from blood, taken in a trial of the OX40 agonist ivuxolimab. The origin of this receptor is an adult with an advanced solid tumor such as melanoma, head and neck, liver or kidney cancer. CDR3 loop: CASSSRRGGGNQPQHF. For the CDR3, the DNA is TGTGCCAGCAGCTCCCGGCGGGGGGGAGGCAATCAGCCCCAGCATTTT.